Reported below is one T cell receptor beta chain. What it binds is unknown. Trimming removed 4 bases from V and 6 bases from J, with 17 bases in between. The germline V gene encodes CDR1 SGHTS and CDR2 YDEGEE. This CDR3 contains 15 residues. In TCRdb, the reads were re-called with MiXCR into one record per CDR3 protein. Of some 280,000 distinct CDR3 sequences listed, roughly an eighth are singletons. This specimen comes from a study of T cell repertoires in cytomegalovirus infection. The overall study: Public TCR beta signatures marked donors with CMV infection and the matching HLA.

Broader study findings: Carriers of CMV and the relevant HLA type were discriminated by public TCR beta frequency. Across the ex vivo response, the dominant clonotypes were HLA-C-restricted CMV-specific TCR beta clonotypes.

The source material was PBMCs. J is TRBJ1-5 and V is TRBV5-8; D remains unclear. The clonotype was recovered from a human donor in good health (CMV status not recorded). Some clones in this sample may be carry-over from other donors' samples. CDR3 in amino acids: CASSTDYDEFQPQHF. In nucleotides, the CDR3 is TGTGCCAGCAGCACCGACTATGACGAGTTTCAGCCCCAGCATTTT.